This record looks at one T cell receptor beta chain sequence and its context. Its antigen is as yet unknown. This sample is drawn from a study of radiation and T cells in renal cell carcinoma. Study-level findings and limits: Compared with controls, irradiated tumors had more, larger dominant CDR3 motifs.

The table came from immunoSEQ multiplex PCR; TCRdb's copy has only in-frame clones and leaves some out. The repertoire holds 9,100 or so clones, with approximately 60% as singletons. CDR1 and CDR2 (germline): SGHRS, YFSETQ. The V gene end was trimmed by 4 bases and the J gene end by 5 bases; junction bases not matched to a gene: 9. The length of the CDR3 is 16 residues. As to treatment: treatment-naive control, cytoreductive nephrectomy. This renal cell carcinoma was of the clear cell type. Control tumors came from several females and 11 to 12 males, aged roughly 40 to 82. The clonotype comes from a man aged 55 to 70 with renal cell carcinoma. This chain connects TRBV5-1 to TRBJ2-5; 12 nucleotides align to TRBD2. Source: tumor tissue, taken from a patient whose treatment was nephrectomy without radiotherapy. This chain's CDR3 is CASSTNTSGRRETQYF. CDR3 sequence (DNA): TGCGCCAGCAGCACGAACACTAGCGGGAGGAGGGAGACCCAGTACTTC.